This T cell receptor (beta chain) was profiled in a study of blood T cell repertoires in COVID-19. Study-wide background: Spain, Italy and the United States supplied samples that represented acute and convalescent COVID-19. Sources were T cells, B-cell-depleted T cells, or PBMCs; the material itself was cDNA or gDNA.

As originally analysed: Amplification of reference gene primers provided the estimated nucleated cell counts. The data were produced by immunoSEQ multiplex PCR, yet TCRdb's version contains in-frame clones alone and is incomplete. The DNA was the basis for D and trimming; V, J and clone size are from that table. The table includes 200,000 or so clones, roughly 87% detected once. Sequenced input: peripheral blood. This receptor was obtained from a woman in her forties with acute or convalescent COVID-19.

CDR3 loop: CASSDRGIGYTF. The CDR3 nucleotides are TGTGCCAGCAGCGACAGGGGGATAGGCTACACCTTC. The chain uses TRBV27 and TRBJ1-2; TRBD1 matches 9 bases. The CDR3 has 12 residues. Germline V gene sequence: CDR1 MNHEY, CDR2 SMNVEV (reference sequence). Trimming cost V 6 bases and J 8 bases; bases outside gene matches: 4.